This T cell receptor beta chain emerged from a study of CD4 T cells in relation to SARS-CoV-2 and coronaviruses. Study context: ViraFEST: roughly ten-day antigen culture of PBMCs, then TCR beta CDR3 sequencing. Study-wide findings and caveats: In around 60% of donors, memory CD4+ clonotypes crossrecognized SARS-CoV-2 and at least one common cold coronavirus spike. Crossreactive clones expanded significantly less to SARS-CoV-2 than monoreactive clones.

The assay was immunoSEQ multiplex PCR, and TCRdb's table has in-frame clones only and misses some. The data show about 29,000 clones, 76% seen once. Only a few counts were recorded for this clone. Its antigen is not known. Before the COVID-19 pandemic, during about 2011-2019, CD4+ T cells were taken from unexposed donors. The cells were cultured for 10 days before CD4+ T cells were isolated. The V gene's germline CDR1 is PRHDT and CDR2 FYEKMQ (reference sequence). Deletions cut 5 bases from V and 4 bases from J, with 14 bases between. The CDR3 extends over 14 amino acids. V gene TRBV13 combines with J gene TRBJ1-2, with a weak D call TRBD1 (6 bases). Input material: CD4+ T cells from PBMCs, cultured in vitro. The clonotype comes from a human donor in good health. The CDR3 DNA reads TGTGCCAGCAGCCAAACAGGGCCCCCCTATGGCTACACCTTC. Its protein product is CASSQTGPPYGYTF.